One sample yielded the 7 T cell receptor beta chains listed below, sequenced in a study of lymphopenia after photon versus proton radiotherapy. Generated by immunoSEQ multiplex PCR, the TCRdb table keeps only in-frame clones and is missing some. This table holds approximately 80,000 clones, around 80% found once. The sequencing used peripheral blood, collected from a patient treated with proton-based radiotherapy. Source of these receptors: a man aged 60 to 75 with pancreatic cancer.

The chain uses TRBV5-1 and TRBJ2-3; 7 bases are shared with TRBD2. Germline lookup yields CDR1 SGHRS and CDR2 YFSETQ. The CDR3 is made up of 15 amino acids. The V gene end was trimmed by 4 bases and the J gene end by 1 base; junction bases not matched to a gene: 6. CDR3 DNA: TGCGCCAGCAGCAGGGGACTACAAGGCACAGATACGCAGTATTTT. Its protein is CASSRGLQGTDTQYF.

The chain recombines TRBV18 with TRBJ1-5; the D is unclear. The CDR3 contains 14 residues. V was clipped by 5 bases and J by 0 bases, with 8 bases between them. The V gene's germline CDR1 is KGHSH and CDR2 LQKENI. CDR3 DNA sequence: TGTGCCAGCTCAGGTCAGTATAGCAATCAGCCCCAGCATTTT. It translates to CASSGQYSNQPQHF.

CDR3 sequence (DNA): TGTGCCAGCAGACTCGGACTGTCTGGAAACACCATATATTTT. Encoded protein: CASRLGLSGNTIYF. This sequence joins TRBV6-6 and TRBJ1-3; D is ambiguous. This CDR3 contains 14 residues. Trimming took off 6 bases at V and 1 base at J, with 10 bases between the two ends. Germline CDR1 reads MNHNY; CDR2 reads SVGAGI (reference sequence).

This chain links TRBV29-1 with TRBJ2-1; D uncertain. Trimming cost V 2 bases and J 1 base, with 12 bases left between them. Germline V gives CDR1 SQVTM, CDR2 ANQGSEA. The CDR3 sequence is 15 residues long. The CDR3 is CSVELPTRSYNEQFF. CDR3 nucleotide sequence: TGCAGCGTTGAACTCCCTACGAGGTCCTACAATGAGCAGTTCTTC.

The gene calls are TRBV4-2 and TRBJ2-7; D unclear. The CDR3 is 16 amino acids. Germline V gene sequence: CDR1 LGHNA, CDR2 YNFKEQ. Trimming pared 3 bases from V and 5 bases from J, leaving 20 bases between. The CDR3 DNA reads as TGTGCCAGCAGCCAGGGATTACCGGGTCTCAGCGACGAGCAGTACTTC. It specifies CASSQGLPGLSDEQYF.

V is TRBV18 and J is TRBJ2-7, with 13 bases identical to TRBD2. Germline loops: CDR1 KGHSH, CDR2 LQKENI. This CDR3 has 16 amino acids. J was trimmed by 5 bases and V by 5 bases; bases with no gene match: 9. The CDR3 bases are TGTGCCAGCTCAACAATCTCCGGGACTAGCGGGAACGAGCAGTACTTC. Its protein is CASSTISGTSGNEQYF.

This clone showed up just a few times. This chain joins TRBV7-6 and TRBJ2-1, with 9 bases lining up with TRBD2. The germline CDR1 and CDR2 sequences are SGHVS and FNYEAQ. There are 20 residues in the CDR3. The junction had 23 bases not matched to a gene; V was cut back by 2 bases and J by 9 bases. The CDR3 DNA follows: TGTGCCAGCAGCTTAATCCCCTTTGGGGTAGCGGGAGTTACGGCGGTTGAGCAGTTCTTC. Protein sequence: CASSLIPFGVAGVTAVEQFF.